This T cell receptor beta chain was sequenced in a study of blood T cell repertoires in COVID-19. There are 14 residues in the CDR3. The V end was cut by 8 bases, the J end by 4 bases, with 17 bases between. Germline V CDR1 and CDR2: MNHEY, SMNVEV (reference sequence). Original processing notes: For nucleated cells, counts were estimated from reference gene primer amplification. The repertoire was sequenced with immunoSEQ multiplex PCR; TCRdb's copy has only in-frame clones and lacks some. V, J and clone size reflect that table, while D and trimming were determined from the DNA. This sample has approximately 69,000 clones, with over 75% found just once.

The chain couples TRBV27 to TRBJ1-2, with no clear D. The source of this sequence is a man in his fifties with acute or convalescent COVID-19. The sequencing sample was made of peripheral blood. The CDR3, as DNA: TGTGCCAGCGGGAGGCGAGGTTTCCGCTATGGCTACACCTTC. Encoded protein: CASGRRGFRYGYTF.